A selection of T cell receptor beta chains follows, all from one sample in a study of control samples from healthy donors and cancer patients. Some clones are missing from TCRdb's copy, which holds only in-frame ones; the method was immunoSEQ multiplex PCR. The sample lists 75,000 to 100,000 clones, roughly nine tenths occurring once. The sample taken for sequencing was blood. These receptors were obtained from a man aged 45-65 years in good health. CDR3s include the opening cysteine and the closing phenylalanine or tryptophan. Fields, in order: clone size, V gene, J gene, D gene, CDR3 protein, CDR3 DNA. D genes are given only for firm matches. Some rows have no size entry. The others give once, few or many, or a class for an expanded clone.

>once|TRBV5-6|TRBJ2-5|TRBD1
CASSTGTGDETQYF
TGTGCCAGCAGTACCGGGACAGGGGACGAGACCCAGTACTTC
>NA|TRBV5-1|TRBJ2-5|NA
CASTQDFVIQYF
TGCGCCAGCACCCAAGACTTTGTGATCCAGTACTTC
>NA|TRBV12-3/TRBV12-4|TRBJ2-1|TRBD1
CASSTRHRQGSIF
TGTGCCAGCAGCACCCGCCATCGACAGGGTTCCATCTTC
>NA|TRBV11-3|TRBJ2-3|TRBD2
CASSSTFSGGGTDTQYF
TGTGCCAGCAGCTCAACGTTCAGCGGGGGGGGTACAGATACGCAGTATTTT
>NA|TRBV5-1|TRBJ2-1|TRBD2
CASSLGSGGAYNEQFF
TGCGCCAGCAGCTTGGGAAGCGGGGGGGCATACAATGAGCAGTTCTTC
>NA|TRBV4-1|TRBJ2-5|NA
CASSLEGRETQYF
TGCGCCAGCAGCCTGGAAGGGAGGGAGACCCAGTACTTC
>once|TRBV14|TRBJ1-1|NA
CASSQVRTEAFF
TGTGCCAGCAGCCAAGTAAGGACTGAAGCTTTCTTT
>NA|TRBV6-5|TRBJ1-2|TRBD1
CASSYLRDSPNYTF
TGTGCCAGCAGTTACCTCCGGGACAGTCCGAACTACACCTTC
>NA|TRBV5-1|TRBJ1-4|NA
CASSLGTTNEKLFF
TGCGCCAGCAGCTTGGGTACAACTAATGAAAAACTGTTTTTT
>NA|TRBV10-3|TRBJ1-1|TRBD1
CAISGTGRTEAFF
TGTGCCATCAGTGGGACAGGGAGGACTGAAGCTTTCTTT
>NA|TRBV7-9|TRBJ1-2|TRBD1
CASSMGQMMNYGYTF
TGTGCCAGCAGCATGGGACAGATGATGAACTATGGCTACACCTTC
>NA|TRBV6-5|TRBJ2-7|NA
CASSLDRLSYEQYF
TGTGCCAGCAGCCTCGACAGGCTGAGCTACGAGCAGTACTTC
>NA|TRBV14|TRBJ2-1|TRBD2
CASSQATSSLSYNEQFF
TGTGCCAGCAGCCAGGCGACTAGCTCACTTTCCTACAATGAGCAGTTCTTC
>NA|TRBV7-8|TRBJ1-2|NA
CASSGTVPAGAGYTF
TGTGCCAGCAGCGGTACAGTCCCGGCGGGGGCTGGCTACACCTTC
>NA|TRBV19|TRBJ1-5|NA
CASSIDGPGANQPQHF
TGTGCCAGTAGTATAGATGGGCCAGGGGCAAATCAGCCCCAGCATTTT
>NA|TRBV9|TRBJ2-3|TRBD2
CASSVPSGGPDTQYF
TGTGCCAGCAGCGTACCTAGCGGGGGGCCAGATACGCAGTATTTT
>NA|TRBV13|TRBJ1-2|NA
CASSLGRGGDGYTF
TGTGCCAGCAGCTTAGGAAGGGGAGGAGATGGCTACACCTTC
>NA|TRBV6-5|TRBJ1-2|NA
CASTFMGGSYGYTF
TGTGCCAGCACTTTCATGGGGGGGTCCTATGGCTACACCTTC
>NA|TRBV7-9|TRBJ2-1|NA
CASSLAGRNNEQFF
TGTGCCAGCAGCTTAGCGGGGAGAAACAATGAGCAGTTCTTC
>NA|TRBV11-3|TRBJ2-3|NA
CASSLPKGPDTQYF
TGTGCCAGCAGCTTACCTAAGGGTCCAGATACGCAGTATTTT
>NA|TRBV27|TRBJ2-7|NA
CASSLSGGPYEQYF
TGTGCCAGCAGTTTATCGGGGGGGCCCTACGAGCAGTACTTC
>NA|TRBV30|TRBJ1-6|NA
CAWTAMEGYNSPLHF
TGTGCCTGGACCGCGATGGAGGGCTATAATTCACCCCTCCACTTT
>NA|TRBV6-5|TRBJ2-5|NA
CASSYTPTQYF
TGTGCCAGCAGCTACACGCCGACCCAGTACTTC
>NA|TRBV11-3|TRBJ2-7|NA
CASTGQITGEQYF
TGTGCCAGCACCGGACAGATTACGGGCGAGCAGTACTTC
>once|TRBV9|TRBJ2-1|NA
CASSVEGSYNEQFF
TGTGCCAGCAGCGTGGAGGGTTCCTACAATGAGCAGTTCTTC
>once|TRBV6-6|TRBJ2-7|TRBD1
CASSYLTTGDEQYF
TGTGCCAGCAGTTACTTAACAACAGGGGACGAGCAGTACTTC
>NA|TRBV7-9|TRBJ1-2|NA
CASSLAMGRGYGYTF
TGTGCCAGCAGCTTAGCAATGGGCCGGGGTTATGGCTACACCTTC
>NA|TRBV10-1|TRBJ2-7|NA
CASSRRGRPYEQYF
TGCGCCAGCAGTCGGAGGGGCAGGCCCTACGAGCAGTACTTC
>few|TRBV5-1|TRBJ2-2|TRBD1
CASSSTGDRLFF
TGCGCCAGCAGCTCGACAGGGGATAGGCTGTTTTTT
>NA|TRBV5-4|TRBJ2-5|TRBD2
CASSGTSGGRHQETQYF
TGTGCCAGCAGCGGGACTAGCGGGGGCCGACACCAAGAGACCCAGTACTTC
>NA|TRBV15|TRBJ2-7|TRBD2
CATSGPGTSGYEQYF
TGTGCCACCAGCGGCCCCGGGACTAGCGGATACGAGCAGTACTTC
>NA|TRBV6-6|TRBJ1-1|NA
CASSRDGWGKRTEAFF
TGTGCCAGCAGCCGCGACGGGTGGGGAAAACGGACTGAAGCTTTCTTT
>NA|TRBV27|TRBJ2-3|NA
CASSSADTQYF
TGTGCCAGCAGTTCTGCAGATACGCAGTATTTT
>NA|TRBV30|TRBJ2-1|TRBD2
CAWAGTRLANEQFF
TGTGCCTGGGCCGGGACTAGGCTTGCCAATGAGCAGTTCTTC
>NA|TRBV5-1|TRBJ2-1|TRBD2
CASSVSGVGNEQFF
TGCGCCAGCAGCGTTAGCGGGGTCGGGAATGAGCAGTTCTTC
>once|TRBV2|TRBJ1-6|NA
CASNLQGNSPLHF
TGTGCCAGCAATCTACAGGGAAATTCACCCCTCCACTTT
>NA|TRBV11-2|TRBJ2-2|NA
CASSFKDTGELFF
TGTGCCAGCAGCTTTAAGGACACCGGGGAGCTGTTTTTT
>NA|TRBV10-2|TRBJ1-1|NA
CASSESTRVGGEAEAFF
TGCGCCAGCAGTGAGTCGACTCGTGTAGGGGGGGAGGCTGAAGCTTTCTTT
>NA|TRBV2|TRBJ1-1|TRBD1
CASRLTGGTEAFF
TGTGCCAGCAGATTAACAGGGGGCACTGAAGCTTTCTTT
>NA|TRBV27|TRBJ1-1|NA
CASSLRGLGTEAFF
TGTGCCAGCAGTTTACGTGGGCTGGGCACTGAAGCTTTCTTT
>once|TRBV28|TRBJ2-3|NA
CASSSQPPNTDTQYF
TGTGCCAGCAGTTCCCAACCCCCTAACACAGATACGCAGTATTTT
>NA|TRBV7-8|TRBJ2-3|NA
CATGKGGTDTQYF
TGTGCCACCGGGAAGGGGGGCACAGATACGCAGTATTTT
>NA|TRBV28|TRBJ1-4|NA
CASSLDTLLFF
TGTGCCAGTTCTTTAGACACTCTTCTGTTTTTT
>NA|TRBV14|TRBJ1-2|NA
CASSQGSVNGYTF
TGTGCCAGCAGCCAAGGGTCCGTCAATGGCTACACCTTC